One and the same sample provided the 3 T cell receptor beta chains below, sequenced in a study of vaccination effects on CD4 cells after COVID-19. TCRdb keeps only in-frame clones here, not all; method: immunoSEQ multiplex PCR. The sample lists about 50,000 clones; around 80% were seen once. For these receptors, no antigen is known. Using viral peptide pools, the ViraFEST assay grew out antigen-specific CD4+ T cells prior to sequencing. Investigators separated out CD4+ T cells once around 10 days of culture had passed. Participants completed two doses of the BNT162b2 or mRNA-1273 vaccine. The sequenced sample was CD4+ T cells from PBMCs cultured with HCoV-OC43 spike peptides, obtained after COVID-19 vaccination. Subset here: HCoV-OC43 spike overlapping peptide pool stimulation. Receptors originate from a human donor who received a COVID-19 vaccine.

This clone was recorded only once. CDR3 region: CASRELAGGPGELFF. As DNA, the CDR3 is TGTGCCAGCCGCGAACTAGCGGGAGGGCCCGGGGAGCTGTTTTTT. V is TRBV6-5 and J is TRBJ2-2; 13 nucleotides agree with TRBD2. V gave up 8 bases and J gave up 6 bases; unmatched junction bases: 6. Germline-derived CDR1 and CDR2 are MNHEY and SVGAGI. The CDR3 consists of 15 residues.

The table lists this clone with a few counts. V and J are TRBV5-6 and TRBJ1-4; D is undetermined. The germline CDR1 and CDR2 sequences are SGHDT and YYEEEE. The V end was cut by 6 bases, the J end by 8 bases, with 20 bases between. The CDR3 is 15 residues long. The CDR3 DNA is TGTGCCAGCACCGCTCCGTCGACGGAGGGAGAAAAACTGTTTTTT. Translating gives CASTAPSTEGEKLFF.

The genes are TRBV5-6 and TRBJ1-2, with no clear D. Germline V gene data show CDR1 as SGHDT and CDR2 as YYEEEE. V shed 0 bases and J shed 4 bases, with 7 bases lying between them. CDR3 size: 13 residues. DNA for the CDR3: TGTGCCAGCAGCTTGGGGGCAAGCTATGGCTACACCTTC. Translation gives CASSLGASYGYTF.